A single sample gave rise to the 8 T cell receptor beta chains below, sequenced in a study of T cells after yellow fever vaccination. TCRdb itself ran the 5' RACE reads through MiXCR, one entry per CDR3 protein. The sample shows some 80,000 distinct CDR3 sequences, about an eighth of them seen only once. Sequenced material: CD8+ T cells not binding an NS4B(214-222) dextramer, sorted from PBMCs, taken 21 days after the first yellow fever vaccination. The receptor set was obtained from a man aged 18 to 29 who received the YFV17D yellow fever vaccine.

In this sample, this clonotype turned up a few times. V and J are TRBV6-2 or TRBV6-3 and TRBJ2-1; 9 bases line up with TRBD1. The CDR3 is 14 residues long. V lost 7 bases and J lost 9; bases outside the gene matches: 10. Germline CDR1 is MNHEY and CDR2 is SVGEGT. CDR3 protein: CASTLWTGEAEQFF. The CDR3 DNA follows: TGTGCCAGCACTCTCTGGACAGGGGAGGCTGAGCAGTTCTTC.

This clonotype was picked up a small number of times. The chain combines TRBV12-3 or TRBV12-4 with TRBJ2-2, with D perhaps being TRBD1 or TRBD2 (5 bases each). The CDR3 is 12 residues long. V was shortened by 6 bases and J by 5 bases, with 7 bases between the two germline ends. Here the CDR3 reads CASSEGTGELFF. In DNA, the CDR3 is TGTGCCAGCAGCGAGGGGACCGGGGAGCTGTTTTTT.

This clonotype was observed a few times. The chain uses TRBV7-6 and TRBJ1-4, with TRBD1 matching 8 bases. Germline CDR1 reads SGHVS; CDR2 reads FNYEAQ. CDR3 size: 15 residues. J lost 3 bases, V lost 2 bases, and 2 bases had no gene match. The CDR3 loop reads CASSLKDRANEKLFF. CDR3 bases: TGTGCCAGCAGCTTAAAGGACAGGGCTAATGAAAAACTGTTTTTT.

The rearrangement links TRBV12-3 or TRBV12-4 to TRBJ1-1; D is undetermined. V dropped 7 bases and J dropped 2 bases, with 17 bases sitting between them. The CDR3 loop spans 15 amino acids. CDR3 amino acids: CASNEMGYGNTEAFF. The CDR3 bases are TGTGCCAGCAACGAGATGGGGTATGGAAACACTGAAGCTTTCTTT.

This sequence joins TRBV6-5 and TRBJ2-1, with 7 nucleotides matching TRBD2. Germline loops: CDR1 MNHEY, CDR2 SVGAGI. V lost 2 bases, J lost 3 bases, and 7 bases stayed unmatched. CDR3 size: 16 residues. CDR3 amino acids: CASSYNIERGYNEQFF. The CDR3 nucleotides are TGTGCCAGCAGTTACAATATAGAGCGGGGCTACAATGAGCAGTTCTTC.

This clonotype has a handful of counts. In DNA form, the CDR3 reads TGTGCCAGCAGTATACCGAGACTAGCGGGGTCGCAAGAGACCCAGTACTTC. It encodes CASSIPRLAGSQETQYF. This chain links TRBV6-2 or TRBV6-3 with TRBJ2-5; 11 nucleotides match TRBD2. The CDR3 is 17 residues long. The junction had 10 bases not matched to a gene; V was cut back by 5 bases and J by 2 bases. Per germline, CDR1 MNHEY and CDR2 SVGEGT.

This clonotype was seen more than once but under ten times. The chain employs TRBV12-3 or TRBV12-4 and TRBJ1-5, with D hard to call. V was cut by 3 bases and J by 0 bases, with 15 bases left in between. The CDR3 has 17 residues. CDR3 coding DNA: TGTGCCAGCAGTTTGTTCCGGGGAGTCCATAGCAATCAGCCCCAGCATTTT. Amino acids: CASSLFRGVHSNQPQHF.

The table lists this clonotype with a few counts. The chain employs TRBV5-1 and TRBJ2-5; 8 bases agree with TRBD1. Germline V lookup: CDR1 SGHRS, CDR2 YFSETQ. V dropped 9 bases and J dropped 4; count of bases not matched to a gene: 14. This CDR3 has 15 residues. The DNA of the CDR3 is TGCGCCACCCTACTCCAGGGGGCTGCCGTAGAGACCCAGTACTTC. Protein product: CATLLQGAAVETQYF.